This T cell receptor (beta chain) was observed in a study of blood T cell repertoires in COVID-19. Germline-derived CDR1 and CDR2 are MDHEN and SYDVKM. V was pared by 6 bases and J by 2 bases, with 20 bases between. The CDR3 is 17 residues long. The authors' processing: How many nucleated cells were present was estimated from reference gene primer amplification. Only in-frame clones appear in the TCRdb table, and some are missing; sequencing was by immunoSEQ multiplex PCR. The V and J calls and the clone size are those of that table, but D and trimming were determined from the DNA. This table has 150,000 to 200,000 clones, around 86% appearing once.

This TCR was sampled from a woman aged 65 to 85 with COVID-19, enrolled during active disease. Material for sequencing was peripheral blood. The J gene is TRBJ1-5, the V gene TRBV28; a weak D match, TRBD1 (6 bases). The CDR3 loop is CASSRRTSTGGNQPQHF. In DNA form, the CDR3 reads TGTGCCAGCAGCCGCCGGACGTCGACAGGAGGCAATCAGCCCCAGCATTTT.